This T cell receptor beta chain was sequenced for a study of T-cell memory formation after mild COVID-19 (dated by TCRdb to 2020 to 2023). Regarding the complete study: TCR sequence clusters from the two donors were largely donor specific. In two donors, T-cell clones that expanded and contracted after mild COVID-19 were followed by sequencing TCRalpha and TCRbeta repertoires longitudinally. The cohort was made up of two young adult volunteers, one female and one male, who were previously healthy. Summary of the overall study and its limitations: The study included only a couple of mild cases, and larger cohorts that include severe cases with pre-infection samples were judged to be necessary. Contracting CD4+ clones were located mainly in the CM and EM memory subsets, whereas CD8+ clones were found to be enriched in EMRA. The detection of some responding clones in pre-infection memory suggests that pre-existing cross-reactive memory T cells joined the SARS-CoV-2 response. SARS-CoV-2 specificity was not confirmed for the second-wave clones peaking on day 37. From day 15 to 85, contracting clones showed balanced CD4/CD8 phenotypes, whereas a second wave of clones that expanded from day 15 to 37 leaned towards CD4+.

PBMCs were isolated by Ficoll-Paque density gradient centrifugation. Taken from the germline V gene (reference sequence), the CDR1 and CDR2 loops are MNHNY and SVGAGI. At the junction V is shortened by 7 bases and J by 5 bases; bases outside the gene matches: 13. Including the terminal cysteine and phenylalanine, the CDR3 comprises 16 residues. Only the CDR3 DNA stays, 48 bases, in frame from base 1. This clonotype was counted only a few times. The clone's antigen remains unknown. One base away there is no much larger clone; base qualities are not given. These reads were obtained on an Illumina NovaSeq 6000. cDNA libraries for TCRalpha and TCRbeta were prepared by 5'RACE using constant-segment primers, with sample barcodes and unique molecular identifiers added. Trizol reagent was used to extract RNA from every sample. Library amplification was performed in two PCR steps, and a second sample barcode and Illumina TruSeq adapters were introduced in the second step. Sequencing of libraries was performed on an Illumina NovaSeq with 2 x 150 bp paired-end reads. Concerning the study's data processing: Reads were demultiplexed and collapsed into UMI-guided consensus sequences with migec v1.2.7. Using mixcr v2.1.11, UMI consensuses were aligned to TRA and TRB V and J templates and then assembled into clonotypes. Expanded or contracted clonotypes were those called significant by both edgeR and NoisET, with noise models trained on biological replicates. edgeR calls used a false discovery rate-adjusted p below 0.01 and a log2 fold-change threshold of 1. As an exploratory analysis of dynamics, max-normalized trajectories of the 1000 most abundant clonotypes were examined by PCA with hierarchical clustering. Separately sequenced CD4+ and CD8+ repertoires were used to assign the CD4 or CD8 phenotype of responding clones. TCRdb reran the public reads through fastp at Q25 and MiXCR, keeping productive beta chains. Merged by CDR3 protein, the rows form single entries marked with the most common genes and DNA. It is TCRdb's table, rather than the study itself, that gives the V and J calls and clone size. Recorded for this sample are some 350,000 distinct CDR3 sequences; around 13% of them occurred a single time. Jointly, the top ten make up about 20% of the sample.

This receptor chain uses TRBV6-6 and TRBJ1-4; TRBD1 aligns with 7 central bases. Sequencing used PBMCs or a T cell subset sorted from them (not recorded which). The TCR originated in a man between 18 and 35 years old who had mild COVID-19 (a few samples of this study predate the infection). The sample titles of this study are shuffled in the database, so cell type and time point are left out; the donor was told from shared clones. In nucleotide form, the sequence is TGTGCCAGCAATCGGCGAAGGGGGCTCGAGAATGAAAAACTGTTTTTT. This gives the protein CASNRRRGLENEKLFF.